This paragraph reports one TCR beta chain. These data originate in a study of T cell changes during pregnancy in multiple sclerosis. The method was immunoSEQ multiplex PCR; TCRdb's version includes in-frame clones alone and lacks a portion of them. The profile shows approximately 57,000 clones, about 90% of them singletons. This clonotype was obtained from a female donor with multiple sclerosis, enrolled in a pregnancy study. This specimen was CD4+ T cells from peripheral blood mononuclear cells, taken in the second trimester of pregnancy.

The chain's CDR3 is CASSSGLAEETQYF. The CDR3 DNA is TGCGCCAGCAGCTCAGGACTAGCGGAGGAGACCCAGTACTTC. The chain is built from TRBV5-1 and TRBJ2-5, with 10 bases fitting TRBD2. CDR3 length: 14 residues. Germline values: CDR1 SGHRS, CDR2 YFSETQ. V lost 3 bases to trimming and J lost 5 bases; unmatched junction nucleotides: 4.